The TCR beta chain described here comes from a study of vaccination and CD4 T cells after COVID-19. Study-level background: Stimulation of cells relied on overlapping spike peptides derived from SARS-CoV-2, HCoV-NL63, HCoV-OC43 and HCoV-229E.

This sample's treatment: roughly 10-day PBMC culture with coronavirus spike peptide pools or control peptides (ViraFEST assay). Unexposed donor CD4+ T cells predated the COVID-19 pandemic, collected 2011-2018. A note on this clonotype: Its specificity is not known.

Sequenced with the Oncomine TCR Beta short-read assay was DNA taken from cultured CD4+ T cells. TCRdb ran MiXCR on the PCR reads and lists one entry per CDR3 protein. This sample has 6,500 to 10,000 distinct CDR3 sequences, with 35% to 55% found just once. Germline V gene sequence: CDR1 SQVTM, CDR2 ANQGSEA. CDR3 length: 12 amino acids. Trimming took off 2 bases at V and 4 bases at J, with 6 bases between the two ends. This chain joins TRBV29-1 and TRBJ2-1; TRBD2 might be the D (5 bases). The TCR sequence derives from a human donor in good health. Material for sequencing was CD4+ T cells from blood, cultured in vitro. The CDR3 here is CSVEPGYNEQFF. The CDR3 nucleotides read TGCAGCGTTGAACCGGGGTACAATGAGCAGTTCTTC.